This is a list of T cell receptor beta chains from one sample in a study of cytomegalovirus exposure and HLA in healthy donors. The method was immunoSEQ multiplex PCR; TCRdb's version includes in-frame clones alone and lacks a portion of them. The sample records roughly 150,000 clones, 75% being singletons. Sequencing input: PBMCs. These receptors were taken from a woman aged 50 to 60 in good health and CMV-seropositive. The CDR3 runs from the conserved cysteine through the conserved F or W. D genes are given only for firm matches. Some rows mark clone size as missing; the rest say once, few, many or name a class of expanded clone.

clone_size d_call j_call v_call cdr3_nt cdr3_aa
. . TRBJ2-5 TRBV2 TGTGCCAGCAGTGAACTGACTAACCAAGAGACCCAGTACTTC CASSELTNQETQYF
. . TRBJ2-7 TRBV5-1 TGCGCCAGCAGCTTGGACCCCACCCGGACAGAAAGAGGCGAGCAGTACTTC CASSLDPTRTERGEQYF
. . TRBJ1-2 TRBV5-1 TGCGCCAGCAGCATCGACCGGGATAACTATGGCTACACCTTC CASSIDRDNYGYTF
. TRBD1 TRBJ1-1 TRBV13 TGTGCCAGCAGTCACGAGACAGGGGACAACACTGAAGCTTTCTTT CASSHETGDNTEAFF
. . TRBJ2-3 TRBV6-4 TGTGCCAGCAGTGACTCGTCAGGGGGCACAGATACGCAGTATTTT CASSDSSGGTDTQYF
. TRBD2 TRBJ2-1 TRBV29-1 TGCAGCGTTCAAGGACTAGCGGAAACCTACAATGAGCAGTTCTTC CSVQGLAETYNEQFF
. . TRBJ1-2 TRBV28 TGTGCCAGCAGTTCCCGTGTGGGCTACACCTTC CASSSRVGYTF
few TRBD1 TRBJ1-2 TRBV2 TGTGCCAGCAACCCGACAGGGGGAGGGTATGGCTACACCTTC CASNPTGGGYGYTF
once TRBD1 TRBJ1-2 TRBV2 TGTGCCAGCAGTCTCCCCCGGACAGGGTTGAACTATGGCTACACCTTC CASSLPRTGLNYGYTF
once . TRBJ2-3 TRBV11-1 TGTGCCAGCAGCATACAGGGTTTCACAGATACGCAATATTTT CASSIQGFTDTQYF
. . TRBJ1-5 TRBV7-2 TGTGCCAGCAGCCAGGCACCCTATAGCAATCAGCCCCAGCATTTT CASSQAPYSNQPQHF
. TRBD1 TRBJ2-7 TRBV19 TGTGCCAGTAGTATGACGACAGGGTCTCACGAGCAGTACTTC CASSMTTGSHEQYF
. . TRBJ1-1 TRBV29-1 TGCAGCGTTGATGTGGCGGGGAACACTGAAGCTTTCTTT CSVDVAGNTEAFF
. . TRBJ2-2 TRBV5-1 TGCGCCAGCAGCTTGGCCAGGATGAACACCAGGGAGCTGTTTTTT CASSLARMNTRELFF
. TRBD1 TRBJ2-1 TRBV6-5 TGTGCCAGTTCCCCCGGGACAGAGAACAATGAGCAGTTCTTC CASSPGTENNEQFF
. . TRBJ2-1 TRBV5-1 TGCGCCAGCAGCATTAGCTTCGGTCCCTACAATGAGCAGTTCTTC CASSISFGPYNEQFF
. . TRBJ2-7 TRBV5-1 TGCGCCAGTTCGACGGTTTCGGGGGTCTACGAGCAGTACTTC CASSTVSGVYEQYF
. . TRBJ2-7 TRBV5-6 TGTGCCAGCAGCTTGGGGCCCGACAGGTACGAGCAGTACTTC CASSLGPDRYEQYF
. . TRBJ1-4 TRBV19 TGTGCCAGTAGTATCCGGGGGAAACTGTTTTTT CASSIRGKLFF
. TRBD1 TRBJ1-6 TRBV4-1 TGCGCCAGCAGCCAAGCCTCCGGGACAGGGGTAGGGTCACCCCTCCACTTT CASSQASGTGVGSPLHF
few . TRBJ2-7 TRBV6-6 TGTGCCAGCAATCCGACACTGTTCACAGAGCAGTACTTC CASNPTLFTEQYF
. TRBD1 TRBJ2-5 TRBV9 TGTGCCAGCAGCGTAGGGGGGACAGGGTCAGAGACCCAGTACTTC CASSVGGTGSETQYF
. . TRBJ1-1 TRBV5-1 TGCGCCAGCAGCTTGACGGGTTACACTGAAGCTTTCTTT CASSLTGYTEAFF
. . TRBJ2-2 TRBV19 TGTGCCAGTAGTATCCAGGGGCTCGGCACCGGGGAGCTGTTTTTT CASSIQGLGTGELFF
. TRBD1 TRBJ2-7 TRBV14 TGTGCCAGCAGCCCCTGGTGGACAGGGGGCCGGGAGCAGTACTTC CASSPWWTGGREQYF
. TRBD1 TRBJ2-5 TRBV9 TGTGCCAGCAGCGTAGGCGACAGGGGGCTGGGGACCCAGTACTTC CASSVGDRGLGTQYF
. . TRBJ1-3 TRBV4-2 TGTGCCAGCAGCCAAGAATTGGCAGGCAGGCTCGGAAACACCATATATTTT CASSQELAGRLGNTIYF
. TRBD2 TRBJ2-5 TRBV5-1 TGCGCCAGCAGCTCGGACGGGGGGGGGCCGGGTGAGACCCAGTACTTC CASSSDGGGPGETQYF
. . TRBJ2-7 TRBV10-2 TGCGCCAGCAGTGAAGGGGGCTACGAGCAGTACTTC CASSEGGYEQYF
. . TRBJ1-3 TRBV4-2 TGTGCCAGCCGGGGGGGGACCAACTCTGGAAACACCATATATTTT CASRGGTNSGNTIYF
. . TRBJ2-1 TRBV11-2 TGTGCCAGCAGCCTGGTTGGACAACCGGCCAATGAGCAGTTCTTC CASSLVGQPANEQFF
. TRBD1 TRBJ2-2 TRBV5-1 TGCGCCAGCGACAGGGGGAACACCGGGGAGCTGTTTTTT CASDRGNTGELFF
. . TRBJ2-3 TRBV27 TGTGCCAGCAGTCCCCCCGGGGGGCCGGTTGCAGATACGCAGTATTTT CASSPPGGPVADTQYF
. . TRBJ1-2 TRBV7-8 TGTGCCAGCAGCCCAAACACGGGAAACTATGGCTACACCTTC CASSPNTGNYGYTF
. . TRBJ1-1 TRBV2 TGTGCCAGCAGGACCGGGGGGGCTGAAGCTTTCTTT CASRTGGAEAFF
. TRBD1 TRBJ2-5 TRBV11-2 TGTGCCAGCAGCTCGTTACAGGGGGCCGGGACCCAGTACTTC CASSSLQGAGTQYF
. TRBD1 TRBJ1-6 TRBV15 TGTGCCACCAGGAATGGGACAGACTATAATTCACCCCTCCACTTT CATRNGTDYNSPLHF
. . TRBJ2-7 TRBV7-8 TGTGCCAGCAGCTTAGACTTTTACTACGAGCAGTACTTC CASSLDFYYEQYF
. . TRBJ1-1 TRBV6-5 TGTGCCAGCAGTCCCCGGGGGAACACTGAAGCTTTCTTT CASSPRGNTEAFF